This T cell receptor beta chain was recovered during a study of T cell repertoires in cytomegalovirus infection. The germline V gene encodes CDR1 LNHNV and CDR2 YYDKDF (reference sequence). Trimming removed 5 bases from V and 0 bases from J, with 8 bases in between. This CDR3 comprises 13 residues. Notes on this clonotype: Its antigen is undetermined.

TCRdb re-analysed the reads in MiXCR, keeping a single row per CDR3 protein. The sample holds roughly 570,000 distinct CDR3 sequences; approximately 40% are singletons and the top ten take 48%. Material: cultured PBMCs, obtained from culture after CMV antigen stimulation. The clonotype was recovered from a human donor in good health (CMV status not recorded). Some clones in this sample may be carry-over from other donors' samples. V usage is TRBV15 and J usage is TRBJ2-7, with D tentatively TRBD2 (5 bases). Here the CDR3 reads CATSERDSYEQYF. In DNA form, the CDR3 reads TGTGCCACCAGCGAACGGGACTCCTACGAGCAGTACTTC.